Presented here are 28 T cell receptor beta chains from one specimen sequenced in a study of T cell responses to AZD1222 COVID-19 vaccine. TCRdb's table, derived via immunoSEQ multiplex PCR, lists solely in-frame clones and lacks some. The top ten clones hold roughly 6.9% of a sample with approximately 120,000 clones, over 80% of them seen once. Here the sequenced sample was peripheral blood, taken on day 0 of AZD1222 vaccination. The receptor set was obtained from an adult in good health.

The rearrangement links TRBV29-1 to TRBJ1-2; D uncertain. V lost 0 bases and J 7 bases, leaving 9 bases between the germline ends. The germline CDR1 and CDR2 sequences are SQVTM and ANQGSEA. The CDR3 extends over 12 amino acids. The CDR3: CSVEDVGGGYTF. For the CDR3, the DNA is TGCAGCGTTGAAGATGTGGGTGGTGGCTACACCTTC.

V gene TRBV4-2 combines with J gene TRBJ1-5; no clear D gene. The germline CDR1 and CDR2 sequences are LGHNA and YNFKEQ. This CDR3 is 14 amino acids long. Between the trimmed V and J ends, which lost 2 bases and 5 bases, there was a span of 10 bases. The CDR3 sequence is CASSQTLGDQPQHF. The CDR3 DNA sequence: TGTGCCAGCAGCCAAACCTTAGGCGATCAGCCCCAGCATTTT.

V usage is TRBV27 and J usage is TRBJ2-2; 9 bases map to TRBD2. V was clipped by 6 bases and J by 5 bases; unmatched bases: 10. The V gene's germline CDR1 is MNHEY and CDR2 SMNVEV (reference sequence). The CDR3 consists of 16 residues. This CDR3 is CASRPLAGVGTGELFF. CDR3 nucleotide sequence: TGTGCCAGCAGGCCCTTAGCGGGAGTAGGGACCGGGGAGCTGTTTTTT.

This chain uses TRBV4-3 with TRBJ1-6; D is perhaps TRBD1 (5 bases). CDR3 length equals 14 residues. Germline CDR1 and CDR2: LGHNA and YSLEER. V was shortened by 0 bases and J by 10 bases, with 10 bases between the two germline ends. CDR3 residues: CASSQEGAGSPLHF. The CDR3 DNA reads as TGCGCCAGCAGCCAAGAAGGGGCAGGGTCACCCCTCCACTTT.

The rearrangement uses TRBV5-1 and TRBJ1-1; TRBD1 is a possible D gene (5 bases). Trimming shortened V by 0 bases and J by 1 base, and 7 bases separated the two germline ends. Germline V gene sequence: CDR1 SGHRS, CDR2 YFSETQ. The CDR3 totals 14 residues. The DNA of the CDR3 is TGCGCCAGCAGCTTGGTCGGACAGAACACTGAAGCTTTCTTT. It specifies CASSLVGQNTEAFF.

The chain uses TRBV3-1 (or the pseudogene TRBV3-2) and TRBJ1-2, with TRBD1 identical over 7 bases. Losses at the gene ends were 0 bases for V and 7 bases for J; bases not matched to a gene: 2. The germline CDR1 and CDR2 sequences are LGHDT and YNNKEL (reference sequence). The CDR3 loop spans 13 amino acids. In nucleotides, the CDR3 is TGTGCCAGCAGCCAAGAGGGACAGACTGGCTACACCTTC. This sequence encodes CASSQEGQTGYTF.

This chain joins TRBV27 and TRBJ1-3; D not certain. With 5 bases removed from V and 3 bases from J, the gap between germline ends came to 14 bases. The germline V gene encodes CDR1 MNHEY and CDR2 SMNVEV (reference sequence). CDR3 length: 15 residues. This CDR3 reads CASSDRWAFGNTIYF. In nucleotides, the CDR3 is TGTGCCAGCAGTGACCGTTGGGCCTTTGGAAACACCATATATTTT.

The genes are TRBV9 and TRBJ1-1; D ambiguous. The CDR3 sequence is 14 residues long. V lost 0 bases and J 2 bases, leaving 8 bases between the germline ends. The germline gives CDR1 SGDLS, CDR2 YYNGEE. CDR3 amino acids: CASSVGQANTEAFF. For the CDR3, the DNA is TGTGCCAGCAGCGTAGGGCAAGCTAACACTGAAGCTTTCTTT.

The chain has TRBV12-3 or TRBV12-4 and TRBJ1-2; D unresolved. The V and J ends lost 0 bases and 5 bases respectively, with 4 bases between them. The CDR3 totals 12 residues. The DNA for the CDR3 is TGTGCCAGCAGTTTAGCGCAGTATGGCTACACCTTC. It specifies CASSLAQYGYTF.

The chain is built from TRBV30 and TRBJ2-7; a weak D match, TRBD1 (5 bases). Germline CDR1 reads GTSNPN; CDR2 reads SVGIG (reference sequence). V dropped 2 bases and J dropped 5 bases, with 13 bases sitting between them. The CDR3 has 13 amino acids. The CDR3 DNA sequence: TGTGCCTGGAGTATTGGCAGGGCCCACGAGCAGTACTTC. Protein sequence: CAWSIGRAHEQYF.

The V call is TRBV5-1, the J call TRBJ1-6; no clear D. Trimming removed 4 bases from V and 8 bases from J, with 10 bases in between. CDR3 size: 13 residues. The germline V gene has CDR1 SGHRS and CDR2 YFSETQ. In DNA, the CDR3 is TGCGCCAGCAGCATGGTTCAGGATTCACCCCTCCACTTT. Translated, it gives CASSMVQDSPLHF.

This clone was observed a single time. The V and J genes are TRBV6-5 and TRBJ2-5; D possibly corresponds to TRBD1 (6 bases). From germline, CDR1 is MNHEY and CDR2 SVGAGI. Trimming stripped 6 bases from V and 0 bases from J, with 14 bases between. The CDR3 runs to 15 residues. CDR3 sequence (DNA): TGTGCCAGCAGGGGCGACAGGCCCTACCAAGAGACCCAGTACTTC. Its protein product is CASRGDRPYQETQYF.

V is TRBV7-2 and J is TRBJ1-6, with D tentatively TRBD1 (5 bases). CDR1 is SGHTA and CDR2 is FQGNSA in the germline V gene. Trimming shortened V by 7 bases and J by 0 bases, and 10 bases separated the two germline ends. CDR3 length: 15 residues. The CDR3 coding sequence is TGTGCCAGCACCCCCGGGGCCTCCTATAATTCACCCCTCCACTTT. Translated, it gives CASTPGASYNSPLHF. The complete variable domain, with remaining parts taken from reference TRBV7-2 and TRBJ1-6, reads GAGVSQSPSNKVTEKGKDVELRCDPISGHTALYWYRQSLGQGLEFLIYFQGNSAPDKSGLPSDRFSAERTGGSVSTLTIQRTQQEDSAVYLCASTPGASYNSPLHFGNGTRLTVT.

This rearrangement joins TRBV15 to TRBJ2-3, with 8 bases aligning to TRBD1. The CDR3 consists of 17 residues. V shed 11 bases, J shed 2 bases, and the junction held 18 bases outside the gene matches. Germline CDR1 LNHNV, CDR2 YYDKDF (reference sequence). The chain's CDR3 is CAARRARGLGSTDTQYF. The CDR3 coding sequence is TGTGCCGCGCGCCGGGCCAGGGGGCTAGGGTCCACAGATACGCAGTATTTT.

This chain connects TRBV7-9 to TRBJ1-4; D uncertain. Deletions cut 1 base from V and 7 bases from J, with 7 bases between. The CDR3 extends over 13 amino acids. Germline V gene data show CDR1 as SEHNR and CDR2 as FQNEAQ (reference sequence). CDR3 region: CASSLESGEKLFF. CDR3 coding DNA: TGTGCCAGCAGCTTAGAAAGTGGTGAAAAACTGTTTTTT.

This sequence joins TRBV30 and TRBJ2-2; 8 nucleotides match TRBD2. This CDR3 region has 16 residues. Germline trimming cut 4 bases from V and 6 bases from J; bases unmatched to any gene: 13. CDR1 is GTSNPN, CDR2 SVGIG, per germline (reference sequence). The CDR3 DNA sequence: TGTGCCTGGATACGAGGCGGGGGGCCCAGGGCCGGGGAGCTGTTTTTT. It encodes CAWIRGGGPRAGELFF.

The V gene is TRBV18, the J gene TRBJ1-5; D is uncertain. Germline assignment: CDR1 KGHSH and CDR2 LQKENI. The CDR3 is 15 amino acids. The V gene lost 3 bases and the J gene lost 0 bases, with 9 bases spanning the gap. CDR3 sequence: CASSPTGDSNQPQHF. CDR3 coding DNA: TGTGCCAGCTCACCGACGGGAGATAGCAATCAGCCCCAGCATTTT.

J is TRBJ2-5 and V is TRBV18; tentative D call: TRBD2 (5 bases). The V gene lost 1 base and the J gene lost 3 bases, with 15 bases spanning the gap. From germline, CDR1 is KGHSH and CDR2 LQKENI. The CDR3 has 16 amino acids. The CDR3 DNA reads TGTGCCAGCTCACCACTATCATCGGGAAGAGAAGAGACCCAGTACTTC. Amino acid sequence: CASSPLSSGREETQYF.

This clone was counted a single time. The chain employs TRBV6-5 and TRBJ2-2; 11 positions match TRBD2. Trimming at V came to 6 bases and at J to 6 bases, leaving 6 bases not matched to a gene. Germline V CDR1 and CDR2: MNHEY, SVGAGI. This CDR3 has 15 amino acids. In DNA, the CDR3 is TGTGCCAGCAGGCTAGCGGGAGGCGTCGCCGGGGAGCTGTTTTTT. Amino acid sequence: CASRLAGGVAGELFF.

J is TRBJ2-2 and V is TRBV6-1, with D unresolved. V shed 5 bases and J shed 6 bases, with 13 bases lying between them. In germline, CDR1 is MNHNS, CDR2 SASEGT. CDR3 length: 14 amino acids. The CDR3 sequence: CASSPDFRPGELFF. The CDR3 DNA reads TGTGCCAGCAGTCCCGACTTCCGCCCCGGGGAGCTGTTTTTT.

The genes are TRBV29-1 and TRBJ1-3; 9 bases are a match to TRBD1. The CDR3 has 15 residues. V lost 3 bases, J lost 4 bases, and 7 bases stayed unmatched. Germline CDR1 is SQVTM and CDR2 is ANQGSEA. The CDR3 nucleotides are TGCAGCGTTGATGGGACAGGGTCCCGCGGAAACACCATATATTTT. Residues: CSVDGTGSRGNTIYF.

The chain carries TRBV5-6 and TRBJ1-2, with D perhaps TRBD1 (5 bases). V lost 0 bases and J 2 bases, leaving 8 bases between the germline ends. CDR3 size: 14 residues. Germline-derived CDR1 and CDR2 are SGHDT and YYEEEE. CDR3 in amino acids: CASSLVGTNYGYTF. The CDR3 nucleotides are TGTGCCAGCAGCTTGGTAGGGACCAACTATGGCTACACCTTC.

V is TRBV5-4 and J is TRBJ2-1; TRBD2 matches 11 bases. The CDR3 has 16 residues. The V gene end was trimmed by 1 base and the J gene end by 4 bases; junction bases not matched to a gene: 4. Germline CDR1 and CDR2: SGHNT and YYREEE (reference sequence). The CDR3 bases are TGTGCCAGCAGCTTGACCTCTAGCGGGGGGTACAATGAGCAGTTCTTC. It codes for CASSLTSSGGYNEQFF.

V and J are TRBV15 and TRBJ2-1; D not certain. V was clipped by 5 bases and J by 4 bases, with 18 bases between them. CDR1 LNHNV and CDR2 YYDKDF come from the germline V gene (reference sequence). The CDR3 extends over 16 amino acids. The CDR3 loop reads CATSSGTSGWYNEQFF. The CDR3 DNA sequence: TGTGCCACCAGCTCAGGAACCTCTGGATGGTACAATGAGCAGTTCTTC.

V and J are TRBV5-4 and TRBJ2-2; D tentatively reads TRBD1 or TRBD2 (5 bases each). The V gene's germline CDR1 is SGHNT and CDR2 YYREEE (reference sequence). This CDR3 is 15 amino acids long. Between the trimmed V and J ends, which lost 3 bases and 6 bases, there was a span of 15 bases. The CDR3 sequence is CASSSAKRGSGELFF. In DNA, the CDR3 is TGTGCCAGCAGCTCGGCTAAGAGGGGTTCCGGGGAGCTGTTTTTT.

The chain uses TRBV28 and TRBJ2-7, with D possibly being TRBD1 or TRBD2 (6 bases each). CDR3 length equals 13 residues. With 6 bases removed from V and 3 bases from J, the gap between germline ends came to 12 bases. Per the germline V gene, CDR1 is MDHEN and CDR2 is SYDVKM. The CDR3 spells CASRGGQNYEQYF. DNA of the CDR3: TGTGCCAGCAGGGGAGGACAGAACTACGAGCAGTACTTC.

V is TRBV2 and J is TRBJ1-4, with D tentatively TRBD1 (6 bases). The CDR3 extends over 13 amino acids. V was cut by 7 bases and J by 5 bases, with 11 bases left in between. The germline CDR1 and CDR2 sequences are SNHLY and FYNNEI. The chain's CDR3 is CASIQGRNEKLFF. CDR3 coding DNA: TGTGCCAGCATCCAGGGGAGGAATGAAAAACTGTTTTTT.

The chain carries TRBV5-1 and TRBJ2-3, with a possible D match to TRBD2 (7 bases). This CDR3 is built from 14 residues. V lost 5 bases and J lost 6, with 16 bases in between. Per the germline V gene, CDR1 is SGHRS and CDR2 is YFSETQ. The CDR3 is CASSKTAGADTQYF. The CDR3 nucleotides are TGCGCCAGCAGTAAAACCGCGGGGGCGGATACGCAGTATTTT.